This T cell receptor (beta chain) is drawn from a study of shared clonotypes between healthy human individuals. Overall study context: A couple of female and a few male donors aged 18 to 49 were enrolled.

In germline, CDR1 is LNHDA, CDR2 SQIVND (reference sequence). Between the trimmed V and J ends, which lost 2 bases and 3 bases, there was a span of 11 bases. CDR3 size: 15 residues. Every one of the donors was a Caucasian adult that lived in Nashville, Tennessee. Source study methods: Without quality scores, immunoSEQ junctional reads could not be filtered like full-length reads. This table comes from immunoSEQ multiplex PCR, and its TCRdb copy is limited to in-frame clones, with some not included. That table is the source of V, J and clone size, and D and trimming were worked out from the DNA. Of about half a million clones in the sample, 60% to 80% were seen once.

The J gene is TRBJ2-1, the V gene TRBV19; no definite D call. The sample taken for sequencing was PBMCs. This sequence was found in a woman between 40 and 50 years old in good health. Some clones in this sample may be carry-over from other donors' samples. The CDR3 is CASSIFLVVYNEQFF. As DNA, the CDR3 is TGTGCCAGTAGTATATTTCTAGTAGTCTACAATGAGCAGTTCTTC.